The 14 T cell receptor beta chains given below trace back to one sample, sequenced in a study of cytomegalovirus exposure and HLA in healthy donors. Clones were read by immunoSEQ multiplex PCR, and TCRdb kept only the in-frame ones, dropping some. The repertoire has about 150,000 clones, 89% of them found once; the top ten carry over 9%. Sequencing input: PBMCs. Receptors originate from a woman aged 18-30 years in good health and CMV-seropositive.

The CDR3 nucleotides read TGCGCCAGCAGTGCAACGGGACACCCGATCGAGCCCCAGCATTTT. This encodes CASSATGHPIEPQHF. This chain links TRBV10-1 with TRBJ1-5; a possible D gene is TRBD1 (6 bases). The V end lost 4 bases, the J end lost 8 bases, and 18 bases lay between the germline ends. Per germline, CDR1 WNHNN and CDR2 SYGVQD (reference sequence). The CDR3 covers 15 residues.

The J gene is TRBJ2-5, the V gene TRBV7-6; 7 bases are shared with TRBD2. Germline V gene lookup returns CDR1 SGHVS and CDR2 FNYEAQ. This CDR3 comprises 18 residues. Trimming removed 1 base from V and 2 bases from J; junction bases left unmatched: 13. In DNA form, the CDR3 reads TGTGCCAGCAGCTTAGGTTTGAAAAGCGGGGAGTCACAAGAGACCCAGTACTTC. This encodes CASSLGLKSGESQETQYF.

The V gene is TRBV28, the J gene TRBJ1-2; 7 bases match TRBD1. Trimming took 4 bases from V and 4 from J; bases not matched to a gene: 6. Germline lookup yields CDR1 MDHEN and CDR2 SYDVKM. The CDR3 loop spans 14 amino acids. The chain's CDR3 is CASSSTGSIYGYTF. The CDR3 region has the DNA TGTGCCAGCAGTTCGACAGGGAGCATCTATGGCTACACCTTC.

The J gene is TRBJ2-7, the V gene TRBV28; perhaps TRBD2 as D (7 bases). Per the germline V gene, CDR1 is MDHEN and CDR2 is SYDVKM. V lost 10 bases, J lost 3 bases, and 25 bases lay in between. The CDR3 runs 16 residues. In DNA form, the CDR3 reads TGTGCCACCGCCCTCGGGGGCGGGGGTCAAATCTACGAGCAGTACTTC. Its translation: CATALGGGGQIYEQYF. Drawing the rest from reference TRBV28 and TRBJ2-7, the complete variable domain is DVKVTQSSRYLVKRTGEKVFLECVQDMDHENMFWYRQDPGLGLRLIYFSYDVKMKEKGDIPEGYSVSREKKERFSLILESASTNQTSMYLCATALGGGGQIYEQYFGPGTRLTVT.

The chain has TRBV20-1 and TRBJ2-1; no reliable D call. CDR1 and CDR2 from the germline V gene are DFQATT and SNEGSKA (reference sequence). The CDR3 covers 11 residues. V was cut by 0 bases and J by 13 bases, with 10 bases left in between. The CDR3 sequence: CSARDLPFQFF. CDR3 DNA sequence: TGCAGTGCTAGAGATCTACCTTTCCAGTTCTTC.

The chain carries TRBV5-6 and TRBJ2-1; 8 bases agree with TRBD2. In germline, CDR1 is SGHDT, CDR2 YYEEEE. V lost 4 bases and J lost 4; bases outside the gene matches: 10. The CDR3 totals 16 residues. The CDR3 coding sequence is TGTGCCAGCAGCCCGCGATCGCGGGGGGCTTACAATGAGCAGTTCTTC. This sequence encodes CASSPRSRGAYNEQFF.

As to this clone: Other nucleotide sequences in the sample specify the same CDR3. The V and J genes are TRBV5-1 and TRBJ2-1; TRBD2 aligns across 7 bases. CDR3 length: 14 amino acids. CDR1 is SGHRS, CDR2 YFSETQ, per germline. Trimming took 0 bases from V and 3 from J; bases not matched to a gene: 0. As DNA, the CDR3 is TGCGCCAGCAGCTTGGTAGCGGGCTACAATGAGCAGTTCTTC. Amino acid sequence: CASSLVAGYNEQFF.

The chain couples TRBV10-3 to TRBJ1-5; 7 positions agree with TRBD1. Trimming took 7 bases from V and 4 from J; bases not matched to a gene: 4. Per the germline V gene, CDR1 is ENHRY and CDR2 is SYGVKD. This CDR3 region has 13 residues. This CDR3 is CAIKGQINQPQHF. The CDR3 DNA follows: TGTGCCATCAAGGGACAGATAAATCAGCCCCAGCATTTT.

The chain links TRBV7-9 to TRBJ2-5; a possible D gene is TRBD1 (5 bases). This CDR3 is built from 14 residues. The V gene's germline CDR1 is SEHNR and CDR2 FQNEAQ (reference sequence). Trimming removed 2 bases from V and 5 bases from J, with 12 bases in between. The CDR3 nucleotides are TGTGCCAGCAGCTTACCCGGCCAGGGCGAGACCCAGTACTTC. Protein: CASSLPGQGETQYF.

The V call is TRBV27, the J call TRBJ2-2, with D maybe TRBD2 (6 bases). Trimming cost V 4 bases and J 6 bases, with 6 bases left between them. The germline V gene has CDR1 MNHEY and CDR2 SMNVEV (reference sequence). This CDR3 comprises 12 residues. The CDR3 nucleotides are TGTGCCAGCAGTTGGGGGGCCGGGGAGCTGTTTTTT. Amino acids: CASSWGAGELFF.

The chain's CDR3 is CAWSVSGRGLETQYF. The CDR3 DNA is TGTGCCTGGAGTGTATCGGGCAGGGGTTTGGAGACCCAGTACTTC. The chain is built from TRBV30 and TRBJ2-5; a weak D match, TRBD1 (6 bases). Germline lookup yields CDR1 GTSNPN and CDR2 SVGIG (reference sequence). The CDR3 is made up of 15 amino acids. V was clipped by 0 bases and J by 5 bases, with 16 bases between them.

This clone was seen once. This chain joins TRBV19 and TRBJ2-1; 7 bases fit TRBD2. The CDR3 sequence is 13 residues long. Per the germline V gene, CDR1 is LNHDA and CDR2 is SQIVND (reference sequence). The ends lost 3 bases at V and 11 bases at J; junction bases unmatched: 7. The CDR3 DNA reads TGTGCCAGTAGTATCGGCAGGGAGGGAAAGCAGTTCTTC. It codes for CASSIGREGKQFF.

The rearrangement joins TRBV27 to TRBJ2-3, with TRBD2 as a possible D gene (6 bases). V was trimmed by 4 bases and J by 6 bases, leaving 23 bases between them. The CDR3 length is 17 residues. Germline assignment: CDR1 MNHEY and CDR2 SMNVEV (reference sequence). In nucleotides, the CDR3 is TGTGCCAGCAGTTCTCACAGGCGAGACCCTCGGGAGGATACGCAGTATTTT. Protein sequence: CASSSHRRDPREDTQYF.

Only one count was recorded for this clone. CDR3 residues: CASSLRQGRRGYTF. The CDR3 DNA sequence: TGTGCCAGCAGCTTAAGGCAGGGGCGTCGCGGCTACACCTTC. The V gene is TRBV7-9, the J gene TRBJ1-2, with D tentatively TRBD1 (6 bases). The V gene's germline CDR1 is SEHNR and CDR2 FQNEAQ (reference sequence). This CDR3 comprises 14 residues. V gave up 2 bases and J gave up 8 bases, with 15 bases separating them.